The entry below gives a single TCR beta chain sequence along with its context. Donors, without exception, were Caucasian adults residing in Nashville, Tennessee. For every subset, genomic DNA was evenly distributed across several immunoSEQ plates. Each PCR replicate run on unsorted PBMC took in about 0.3 ug DNA, 30,000 or so T cell genomes. Scientists sequenced DNA from unsorted PBMC on ten immunoSEQ deep assay plates. Repertoires were generated with immunoSEQ multiplex PCR, while TCRdb's copy carries only in-frame clones and drops some. The sample consists of around 510,000 clones, 70% to 80% of them appearing once. The source of the sample is a study of shared clonotypes between healthy human individuals. There are 15 residues in the CDR3. V gave up 3 bases and J gave up 6 bases; unmatched junction bases: 5. In germline, CDR1 is MDHEN, CDR2 SYDVKM.

The origin of this receptor is a woman in her thirties or forties in good health. Some clones in this sample may be carry-over from other donors' samples. The V gene is TRBV28, the J gene TRBJ2-1; 10 positions agree with TRBD2. The source material was PBMCs. As DNA, the CDR3 is TGTGCCAGCAGTTTGGCTAGCGGGAGCCGCAATGAGCAGTTCTTC. Translated, it gives CASSLASGSRNEQFF. Using reference TRBV28 and TRBJ2-1 for the parts outside the CDR3, the full variable domain is DVKVTQSSRYLVKRTGEKVFLECVQDMDHENMFWYRQDPGLGLRLIYFSYDVKMKEKGDIPEGYSVSREKKERFSLILESASTNQTSMYLCASSLASGSRNEQFFGPGTRLTVL.